These T cell receptor beta chains were read from a single sample in a study of T cell changes during pregnancy in multiple sclerosis. Measured with immunoSEQ multiplex PCR; TCRdb has only the in-frame clones, and not every one. Among 40,000 to 55,000 clones listed, approximately 88% were seen once. The source material was CD4+ T cells from peripheral blood mononuclear cells, sampled in the first trimester of pregnancy. These receptors were obtained from a female donor with multiple sclerosis, enrolled in a pregnancy study. Both conserved end residues are part of each CDR3. The order of the fields is J gene, D gene, V gene, clone size, CDR3 protein, CDR3 DNA. D genes are given only for firm matches. Clone size is shown for a subset of rows, as once, few, many or a class of expanded clone.

>TRBJ1-1|TRBD1|TRBV15|NA
CATSRLGWDRGNTEAFF
TGTGCCACCAGCAGACTGGGATGGGACAGGGGGAACACTGAAGCTTTCTTT
>TRBJ2-7|NA|TRBV11-2|NA
CASSLVLDYSYEQYF
TGTGCCAGCAGCTTAGTTCTGGACTATTCCTACGAGCAGTACTTC
>TRBJ2-7|NA|TRBV5-6|few
CASTPMGQNEQYF
TGTGCCAGCACCCCGATGGGGCAGAACGAGCAGTACTTC
>TRBJ1-2|NA|TRBV2|NA
CASSQSVRSDYGYTF
TGTGCCAGCAGTCAAAGCGTCCGTTCCGACTATGGCTACACCTTC
>TRBJ2-1|NA|TRBV2|NA
CASSGRGWEQFF
TGTGCCAGCAGCGGGAGAGGATGGGAGCAGTTCTTC
>TRBJ2-6|TRBD1|TRBV7-3|NA
CASSRDRQISSGANVLTF
TGTGCCAGCAGCCGGGACAGGCAGATAAGCTCTGGGGCCAACGTCCTGACTTTC
>TRBJ2-3|NA|TRBV7-9|NA
CASSLSQAADTQYF
TGTGCCAGCAGCTTATCACAGGCGGCAGATACGCAGTATTTT
>TRBJ2-7|TRBD2|TRBV5-1|NA
CASSLGRLAGGPSSYEQYF
TGCGCCAGCAGCTTGGGGCGACTAGCGGGAGGGCCATCCTCCTACGAGCAGTACTTC
>TRBJ1-4|TRBD1|TRBV7-9|NA
CASSLVGQINEKLFF
TGTGCCAGCAGCTTAGTGGGACAGATAAATGAAAAACTGTTTTTT
>TRBJ2-7|NA|TRBV30|NA
CAWSVSPGVGYEQYF
TGTGCCTGGAGTGTATCTCCCGGGGTCGGCTACGAGCAGTACTTC
>TRBJ2-5|TRBD2|TRBV11-2|NA
CASSPELAGGQTQYF
TGTGCCAGCAGCCCGGAACTAGCGGGAGGGCAGACCCAGTACTTC
>TRBJ2-1|NA|TRBV23-1|NA
CASSPQTQRNNEQFF
TGCGCCAGCAGTCCCCAGACACAGAGAAACAATGAGCAGTTCTTC
>TRBJ1-1|NA|TRBV5-1|once
CASSLGDGRDTEAFF
TGCGCCAGCAGCCTAGGGGACGGGAGGGACACTGAAGCTTTCTTT
>TRBJ2-7|TRBD2|TRBV5-5|NA
CASSLRVAGGNYEQYF
TGTGCCAGCAGCTTGAGGGTAGCGGGAGGAAACTACGAGCAGTACTTC
>TRBJ1-2|NA|TRBV12-5|few
CASGLVPGPYGYTF
TGTGCTAGTGGTTTGGTACCTGGCCCCTATGGCTACACCTTC
>TRBJ1-3|TRBD1|TRBV9|NA
CASSVSGRTGAGNTIYF
TGTGCCAGCAGCGTATCTGGCAGGACAGGGGCTGGAAACACCATATATTTT
>TRBJ1-5|TRBD1|TRBV4-3|NA
CASSPDRGSNQPQHF
TGCGCCAGCAGCCCGGACAGGGGAAGCAATCAGCCCCAGCATTTT
>TRBJ1-3|TRBD1|TRBV28|few
CASSFSGGRNTIYF
TGTGCCAGCAGTTTCTCAGGGGGCAGAAACACCATATATTTT
>TRBJ2-5|TRBD1|TRBV7-2|NA
CASSLLGQGGETQYF
TGTGCCAGCAGCTTATTGGGACAGGGAGGGGAGACCCAGTACTTC